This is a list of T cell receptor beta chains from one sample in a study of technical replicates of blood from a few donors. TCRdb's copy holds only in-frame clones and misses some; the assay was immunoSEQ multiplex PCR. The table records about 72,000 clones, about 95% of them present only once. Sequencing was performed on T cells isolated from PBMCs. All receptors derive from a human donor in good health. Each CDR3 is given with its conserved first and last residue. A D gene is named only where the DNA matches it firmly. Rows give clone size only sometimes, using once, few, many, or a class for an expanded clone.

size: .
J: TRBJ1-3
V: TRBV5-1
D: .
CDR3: CASSSTAGNTIYF
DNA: TGCGCCAGCAGCTCCACAGCTGGAAACACCATATATTTT

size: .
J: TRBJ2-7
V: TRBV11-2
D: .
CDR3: CASSRGARYEQYF
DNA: TGTGCCAGCAGCCGGGGGGCTCGTTACGAGCAGTACTTC

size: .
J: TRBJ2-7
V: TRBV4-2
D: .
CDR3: CASSQEADGGRAYEQYF
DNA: TGTGCCAGCAGCCAAGAGGCAGACGGGGGGCGAGCCTACGAGCAGTACTTC

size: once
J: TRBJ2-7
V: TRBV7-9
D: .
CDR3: CASSSPLSGATYEQYF
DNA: TGTGCCAGCAGCTCCCCCCTTTCTGGAGCAACCTACGAGCAGTACTTC

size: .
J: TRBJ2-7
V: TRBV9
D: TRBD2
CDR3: CASSVGGSGSLYEQYF
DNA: TGTGCCAGCAGCGTAGGTGGTAGCGGGAGCCTATACGAGCAGTACTTC

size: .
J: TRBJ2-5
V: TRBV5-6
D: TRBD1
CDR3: CASSLGVLRGQETQYF
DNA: TGTGCCAGCAGCTTGGGCGTTCTCAGGGGGCAAGAGACCCAGTACTTC

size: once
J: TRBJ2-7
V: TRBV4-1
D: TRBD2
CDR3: CASSLAGDYYEQYF
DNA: TGCGCCAGCAGTCTAGCGGGAGATTACTACGAGCAGTACTTC

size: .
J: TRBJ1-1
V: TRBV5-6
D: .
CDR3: CASSYQDSREAFF
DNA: TGTGCCAGCAGCTACCAGGACAGCCGTGAAGCTTTCTTT

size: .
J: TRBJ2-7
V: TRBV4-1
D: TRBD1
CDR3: CASSQGDRVEEQYF
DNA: TGCGCCAGCAGCCAAGGGGACAGGGTTGAGGAGCAGTACTTC

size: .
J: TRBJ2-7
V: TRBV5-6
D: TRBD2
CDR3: CASRSGTSAREQYF
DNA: TGTGCCAGCAGATCCGGGACTAGCGCTAGAGAGCAGTACTTC

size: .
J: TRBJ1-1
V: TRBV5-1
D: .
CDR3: CASSSVPGDTEAFF
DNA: TGCGCCAGCAGCTCCGTTCCAGGGGATACCGAAGCTTTCTTT

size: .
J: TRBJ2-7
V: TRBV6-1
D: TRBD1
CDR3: CASSEDRGTPFDRGREQYF
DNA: TGTGCCAGCAGTGAAGATAGGGGCACTCCCTTCGACAGGGGACGTGAGCAGTACTTC

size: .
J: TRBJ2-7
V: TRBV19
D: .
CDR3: CASSIGTASSYEQYF
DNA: TGTGCCAGTAGTATAGGGACAGCCAGCTCCTACGAGCAGTACTTC

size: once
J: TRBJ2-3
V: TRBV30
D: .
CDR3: CAWSRGANTDTQYF
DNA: TGTGCCTGGAGTCGGGGGGCGAACACAGATACGCAGTATTTT